This T cell receptor (beta chain) was obtained from a study of OX40 agonist ivuxolimab in advanced cancers. In the study overall: Dose-escalation subjects each had hepatocellular carcinoma, melanoma, renal cell or head and neck cancer.

Germline CDR1 and CDR2: MDHEN and SYDVKM. The CDR3 length is 18 residues. Sequenced by immunoSEQ multiplex PCR; TCRdb stores in-frame clones only, minus some. The repertoire consists of around 40,000 clones, with approximately 83% occurring once and the leading ten covering 0.38%. V usage is TRBV28 and J usage is TRBJ2-5; a possible D gene is TRBD2 (6 bases). The DNA matches TRBJ2-7 better at its end, which makes the J call doubtful. The starting material was CD4+ or CD8+ T cells sorted from blood, obtained in a trial of the OX40 agonist ivuxolimab. The TCR was taken from an adult with an advanced solid tumor such as melanoma, head and neck, liver or kidney cancer. CDR3 bases: TGTGCCAGCAGTTTAAGCGGCTGGGGGGAGGCCTCCCCCTACGAGCAGTACTTC. Translation gives CASSLSGWGEASPYEQYF.